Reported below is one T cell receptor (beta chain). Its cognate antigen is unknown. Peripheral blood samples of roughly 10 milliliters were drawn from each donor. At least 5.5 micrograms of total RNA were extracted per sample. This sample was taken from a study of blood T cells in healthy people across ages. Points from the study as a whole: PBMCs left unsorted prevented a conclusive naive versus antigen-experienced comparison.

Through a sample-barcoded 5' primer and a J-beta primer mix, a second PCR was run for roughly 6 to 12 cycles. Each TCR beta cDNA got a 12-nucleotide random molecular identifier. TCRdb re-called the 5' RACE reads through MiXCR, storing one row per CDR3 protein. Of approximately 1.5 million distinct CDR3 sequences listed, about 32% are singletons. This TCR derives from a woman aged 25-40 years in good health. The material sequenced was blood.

The CDR3: CSVAITQGARGYTF. DNA of the CDR3: TGCAGCGTTGCAATAACCCAGGGGGCCAGAGGCTACACCTTC. The chain links TRBV29-1 to TRBJ1-2; 8 bases are a match to TRBD1. The trim removed 4 bases at V and 8 bases at J, leaving 12 bases unmatched. Germline-derived CDR1 and CDR2 are SQVTM and ANQGSEA. This CDR3 has 14 residues.